What follows is one TCR beta chain and its context. What it recognizes is unknown. The data originate from a study of PD-1 blockade in classical Hodgkin lymphoma. Study background: With a 2-week interval, patients received intravenous nivolumab at 3 mg/kg. General study findings and limits: Diversity in CD4+ TCRs, unlike that measured in CD8+ TCRs, had risen significantly by C4D1. Those patients who began receiving nivolumab less than 1 year after ASCT had lower diversity, and they were excluded.

Every patient experienced relapse after autologous stem cell transplantation, and brentuximab vedotin exposure varied. Starting with thawed PBMCs, CD4+ T cells were purified by magnetic negative selection. The best responses consisted of complete response, partial response or progressive disease. This CDR3 contains 16 residues. The germline V and J ends were trimmed by 3 bases and 2 bases, with 13 bases remaining between them. The V gene's germline CDR1 is SGHVS and CDR2 FQNEAQ. The protocol was immunoSEQ multiplex PCR, while the TCRdb copy is restricted to in-frame clones and leaves out a portion. The table lists 6,500 to 8,000 clones, roughly 90% of them singletons.

The sequence came from a human donor with classical Hodgkin lymphoma. The chain links TRBV7-8 to TRBJ2-2; D is unclear. Sample: CD4+ T cells from blood, taken at baseline. CDR3 region: CASSFSVIPNTGELFF. CDR3 in DNA: TGTGCCAGCAGCTTTTCTGTAATTCCAAACACCGGGGAGCTGTTTTTT.